Below are 12 T cell receptor beta chains sequenced from a single sample in a study of immune heterogeneity within non-small cell lung tumors (dated by TCRdb to between 2017 and 2018). Genomic DNA was extracted from bulk tumor tissue and used as the TCR template, and 600 ng gDNA was amplified per sample. During surgery, multiple biopsies were taken from each primary tumor, with sampling sites spaced as far apart as possible within the tumor mass. The study cohort was described as untreated and was composed of newly diagnosed NSCLC cases undergoing curative surgery. Sequenced on a HiSeq X Ten. A multiplex PCR system amplified the TCR beta CDR3 region, with a first 10-cycle round using 32 V-gene forward and 13 J-gene reverse primers. TCRdb's own reprocessing of the public reads used fastp at Q25 and MiXCR and kept productive beta chains. Under each unique CDR3 protein, matching rows form one entry showing the most common genes and DNA. This sample gives 4,200 or so distinct CDR3 sequences in total; 20% to 25% of them show up just once. In total, the top ten clones hold 10% to 11% of the sample.

Sequenced input: lung tumor tissue. The receptors here all came from a man aged 55 to 69 with non-small cell lung cancer.

The genes are TRBV6-1 and TRBJ2-7; 10 nucleotides line up with TRBD2. Germline loops: CDR1 MNHNS, CDR2 SASEGT. Trimming took 6 bases from V and 0 from J; bases not matched to a gene: 5. The CDR3 totals 15 residues. The CDR3 loop is CASRDLAGDSYEQYF. The CDR3 DNA reads TGTGCCAGCAGAGATCTAGCGGGAGACTCCTACGAGCAGTACTTC.

This clonotype was seen a few times. This chain connects TRBV29-1 to TRBJ1-3, with D perhaps matching TRBD1 (6 bases). V was clipped by 4 bases and J by 1 base, with 8 bases between them. The CDR3 length is 13 residues. Germline CDR1 and CDR2: SQVTM and ANQGSEA. This CDR3 is CSVGTGSGNTIYF. CDR3 in DNA: TGCAGCGTTGGAACAGGGTCTGGAAACACCATATATTTT.

The chain carries TRBV5-6 and TRBJ2-1; perhaps TRBD1 as D (6 bases). Trimming left V 4 bases short and J 5 bases short, with 16 bases between. CDR3 size: 15 residues. The germline gives CDR1 SGHDT, CDR2 YYEEEE. CDR3 loop: CASSRVDRSDNEQFF. DNA of the CDR3: TGTGCCAGCAGCCGAGTCGACAGGAGCGACAATGAGCAGTTCTTC.

The chain couples TRBV2 to TRBJ1-1; no clear D. The CDR3 runs to 13 residues. The germline gives CDR1 SNHLY, CDR2 FYNNEI. Trimming cost V 7 bases and J 0 bases, with 9 bases left between them. The DNA for the CDR3 is TGTGCCAGCATCGCAGGTGTGAACACTGAAGCTTTCTTT. Protein sequence: CASIAGVNTEAFF.

The chain carries TRBV28 and TRBJ2-1, with D perhaps given as TRBD1 or TRBD2 (6 bases each). V was trimmed by 3 bases and J by 2 bases, leaving 23 bases between them. CDR1 and CDR2 (germline): MDHEN, SYDVKM. The CDR3 is made up of 19 amino acids. The CDR3 protein is CASSLGGSRLTRAYNEQFF. In DNA form, the CDR3 reads TGTGCCAGCAGTTTGGGGGGCAGCCGATTAACTCGGGCCTACAATGAGCAGTTCTTC.

This sequence joins TRBV27 and TRBJ2-7, with D possibly matching TRBD2 (6 bases). V was trimmed by 3 bases and J by 6 bases, leaving 15 bases between them. The CDR3 is 14 amino acids. CDR1 is MNHEY, CDR2 SMNVEV, per germline (reference sequence). CDR3 bases: TGTGCCAGCAGTTTCGGGGGTCGAGACCGCGAGCAGTACTTC. Protein: CASSFGGRDREQYF.

By frequency in the sample, this clonotype is large. The chain uses TRBV7-7 and TRBJ2-7; TRBD1 matches 9 bases. CDR3 length equals 15 residues. The germline CDR1 and CDR2 sequences are SSHAT and FNYEAQ (reference sequence). Losses at the gene ends were 5 bases for V and 5 bases for J; bases not matched to a gene: 10. CDR3 loop: CASSRSDRGTDEQYF. The CDR3 nucleotides are TGTGCCAGCAGCCGGTCGGACAGGGGTACCGACGAGCAGTACTTC.

The V call is TRBV28, the J call TRBJ2-4; weak D call: TRBD2 (6 bases). V was shortened by 3 bases and J by 0 bases, with 12 bases between the two germline ends. CDR1 is MDHEN, CDR2 SYDVKM, per germline. This CDR3 is built from 16 residues. CDR3 sequence reads: CASSFTGVQAKNIQYF. CDR3 bases: TGTGCCAGCAGTTTTACGGGGGTTCAAGCCAAAAACATTCAGTACTTC.

DNA for the CDR3: TGTGCCAGCAGCTTAGCCAACCAAGACGAGCAGTACTTC. Translated: CASSLANQDEQYF. The chain has TRBV7-9 and TRBJ2-7, with D unclear. This CDR3 is 13 amino acids long. Per germline, CDR1 SEHNR and CDR2 FQNEAQ (reference sequence). The V end lost 0 bases, the J end lost 5 bases, and 8 bases lay between the germline ends. The full variable domain, completed using reference TRBV7-9 and TRBJ2-7, is DTGVSQNPRHKITKRGQNVTFRCDPISEHNRLYWYRQTLGQGPEFLTYFQNEAQLEKSRLLSDRFSAERPKGSFSTLEIQRTEQGDSAMYLCASSLANQDEQYFGPGTRLTVT.

V and J are TRBV4-2 and TRBJ2-2; the match to TRBD2 covers 7 bases. CDR1 and CDR2 (germline): LGHNA, YNFKEQ. The CDR3 is 20 residues long. With 7 bases clipped from V and 4 bases from J, the junction kept 24 bases outside the gene matches. In DNA, the CDR3 is TGTGCCAGCATCCCATTGGGGCGGGAGTTCAGTAGGGCGGGCACCGGGGAGCTGTTTTTT. Its translation: CASIPLGREFSRAGTGELFF.

The chain has TRBV19 and TRBJ1-2; no clear D. There are 13 residues in the CDR3. Germline CDR1 LNHDA, CDR2 SQIVND (reference sequence). V was pared by 4 bases and J by 4 bases, with 10 bases between. The CDR3 nucleotides are TGTGCCAGTAGTAGCGGCCCTATCTATGGCTACACCTTC. Translating gives CASSSGPIYGYTF.

In its sample, this clonotype ranks as medium-sized. The chain is built from TRBV28 and TRBJ2-7; 11 bases are shared with TRBD1. Germline V gene lookup returns CDR1 MDHEN and CDR2 SYDVKM. The CDR3 runs to 16 residues. V dropped 2 bases and J dropped 4; count of bases not matched to a gene: 7. CDR3 loop: CASSLASGQGAYEQYF. Here the CDR3 DNA reads TGTGCCAGCAGTTTAGCTAGCGGACAGGGGGCTTACGAGCAGTACTTC.